This record covers a single T cell receptor beta chain. This sample stems from a study of Graves' ophthalmopathy and Graves' hyperthyroidism. Diagnosis was based on clinical symptoms, serum thyroxine, TRAb, thyroid ultrasound and orbital computed tomography. J gave up 11 bases and V 0 bases, and 4 bases lay outside the gene matches. Germline assignment: CDR1 SGHDN and CDR2 FVKESK. CDR3 size: 14 residues. Amplification of the TCR beta CDR3 regions used RNA transcripts (as template). Investigators did first-round RT-PCR with HTBI primers, then second-round multiplex PCR. TCRdb passed the multiplex PCR reads through MiXCR, listing each CDR3 protein once. The data show 1 million to 1.3 million distinct CDR3 sequences, about 35% seen once.

Sequencing was performed on peripheral blood or thyroid tissue (not recorded which). The TCR was taken from an adult man with Graves' hyperthyroidism. The V gene is TRBV14, the J gene TRBJ1-6, with 7 bases lining up with TRBD1. DNA of the CDR3: TGTGCCAGCAGCCAAGAGAGGCAGGGGGCACCCCTCCACTTT. Its translation is CASSQERQGAPLHF.